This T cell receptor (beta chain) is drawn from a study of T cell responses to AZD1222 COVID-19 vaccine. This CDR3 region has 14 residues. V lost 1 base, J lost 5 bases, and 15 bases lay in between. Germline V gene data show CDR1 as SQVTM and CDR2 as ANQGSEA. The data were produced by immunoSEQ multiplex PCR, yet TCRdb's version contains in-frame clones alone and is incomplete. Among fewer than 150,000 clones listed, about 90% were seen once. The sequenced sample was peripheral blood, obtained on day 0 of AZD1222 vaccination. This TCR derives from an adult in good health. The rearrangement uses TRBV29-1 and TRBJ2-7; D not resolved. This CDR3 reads CSVEVTGPWDEQYF. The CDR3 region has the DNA TGCAGCGTTGAAGTGACTGGCCCATGGGACGAGCAGTACTTC.